One sample yielded the 18 T cell receptor beta chains listed below, sequenced in a study of shared clonotypes between healthy human individuals. Clones were sequenced by immunoSEQ multiplex PCR, and TCRdb holds only the in-frame ones, with some missing. The sample holds around 700,000 clones; 72% are singletons and the top ten take 1.8%. Sequencing input: memory CD4+ T cells sorted from blood. Indicated subset: CD45RA-negative fraction. Receptors originate from a woman aged 25 to 45 in good health.

The chain links TRBV7-2 to TRBJ1-1, with TRBD1 matching 8 bases. The germline V gene encodes CDR1 SGHTA and CDR2 FQGNSA. The ends lost 5 bases at V and 0 bases at J; junction bases unmatched: 5. The length of the CDR3 is 15 residues. CDR3: CASSPPTGVNTEAFF. DNA of the CDR3: TGTGCCAGCAGCCCACCGACAGGGGTGAACACTGAAGCTTTCTTT. Full variable domain (outside the CDR3, taken from reference TRBV7-2 and TRBJ1-1): GAGVSQSPSNKVTEKGKDVELRCDPISGHTALYWYRQSLGQGLEFLIYFQGNSAPDKSGLPSDRFSAERTGGSVSTLTIQRTQQEDSAVYLCASSPPTGVNTEAFFGQGTRLTVV.

The sample holds many counts of this clone. The V call is TRBV6-1, the J call TRBJ2-1; 9 bases match TRBD1. The germline gives CDR1 MNHNS, CDR2 SASEGT. Trimming took 1 base from V and 3 from J; bases not matched to a gene: 4. The CDR3 consists of 16 residues. The CDR3 DNA reads TGTGCCAGCAGTGAAGGGACAGGGGCGATCTACAATGAGCAGTTCTTC. Translated, it gives CASSEGTGAIYNEQFF.

The chain employs TRBV7-2 and TRBJ2-7, with 7 positions matching TRBD2. The CDR3 is 15 residues long. The J segment lost 3 bases and the V segment lost 5 bases, leaving 10 bases of the junction unmatched. Germline CDR1 is SGHTA and CDR2 is FQGNSA. Here the CDR3 DNA reads TGTGCCAGCAGCCCCCAGTGGGACTATCACTACGAGCAGTACTTC. Protein sequence: CASSPQWDYHYEQYF.

This clone was seen more than once but under ten times. The genes are TRBV11-2 and TRBJ2-5; 7 nucleotides match TRBD2. V gave up 4 bases and J gave up 11 bases; unmatched junction bases: 16. Germline V CDR1 and CDR2: SGHAT, FQNNGV. This CDR3 is 15 amino acids long. The CDR3 is CASSSGLIEAAAQYF. As DNA, the CDR3 is TGTGCCAGCAGCTCGGGACTAATAGAAGCGGCGGCTCAGTACTTC.

The chain joins TRBV6-5 to TRBJ2-2, with TRBD1 identical over 9 bases. The germline V gene encodes CDR1 MNHEY and CDR2 SVGAGI. The ends lost 4 bases at V and 6 bases at J; junction bases unmatched: 9. This CDR3 is built from 16 residues. CDR3 region: CASSSEQGAKPGELFF. The DNA for the CDR3 is TGTGCCAGCAGTTCCGAACAGGGGGCGAAGCCCGGGGAGCTGTTTTTT.

The chain links TRBV2 to TRBJ1-1; 7 positions match TRBD1. This CDR3 contains 13 residues. J lost 5 bases, V lost 6 bases, and 6 bases had no gene match. CDR1 is SNHLY and CDR2 is FYNNEI in the germline V gene. CDR3 in DNA: TGTGCCAGCAGCAGGGGGGGTGGGACTGAAGCTTTCTTT. It encodes CASSRGGGTEAFF.

The V and J genes are TRBV5-1 and TRBJ2-7; D might be TRBD1 or TRBD2, each matching 6 bases. The germline V gene has CDR1 SGHRS and CDR2 YFSETQ. CDR3 length equals 15 residues. V shed 6 bases and J shed 1 base, with 17 bases lying between them. The CDR3 loop reads CASNPIGGTSYEQYF. As DNA, the CDR3 is TGCGCCAGCAACCCCATAGGGGGGACGTCCTACGAGCAGTACTTC.

About this clone itself: In this CDR3 the conserved last residue, phenylalanine or tryptophan, is missing, so a read error is likely. The limits of the CDR3 on the DNA are not certain, so only TCRdb's listed CDR3 is given. The chain couples TRBV9 to TRBJ2-3. Germline CDR1 SGDLS, CDR2 YYNGEE. The CDR3 sequence runs 10 residues, both termini included. The CDR3 region is CASSVAVQRI.

The chain joins TRBV6-4 to TRBJ1-1; D ambiguous. CDR1 is MRHNA, CDR2 SNTAGT, per germline. Trimming stripped 3 bases from V and 2 bases from J, with 16 bases between. The CDR3 runs 16 residues. The CDR3 nucleotides read TGTGCCAGCAGTGAGAGGGTTGGCGGAGCAAACACTGAAGCTTTCTTT. Protein sequence: CASSERVGGANTEAFF.

This clone was seen a single time. The chain couples TRBV27 to TRBJ2-7; no definite D call. V lost 1 base and J 0 bases, leaving 10 bases between the germline ends. Germline V CDR1 and CDR2: MNHEY, SMNVEV (reference sequence). This CDR3 is built from 15 residues. For the CDR3, the DNA is TGTGCCAGCAGTTTATTTGCGACACGCTCCTACGAGCAGTACTTC. Amino acid sequence: CASSLFATRSYEQYF.

V gene TRBV7-2 combines with J gene TRBJ2-5; tentative D call: TRBD2 (6 bases). This CDR3 contains 15 residues. From germline, CDR1 is SGHTA and CDR2 FQGNSA. V was clipped by 5 bases and J by 4 bases, with 17 bases between them. The CDR3 DNA reads TGTGCCAGCAGCATTCACGGGAGTATCGGAGAGACCCAGTACTTC. Translating gives CASSIHGSIGETQYF.

This rearrangement joins TRBV6-6 to TRBJ1-1; the match to TRBD1 covers 7 bases. Looked up from germline, CDR1 is MNHNY and CDR2 is SVGAGI (reference sequence). J lost 8 bases, V lost 2 bases, and 8 bases had no gene match. The CDR3 contains 14 residues. The CDR3 protein is CASSYPTGAAEAFF. DNA for the CDR3: TGTGCCAGCAGTTACCCTACAGGGGCGGCAGAAGCTTTCTTT.

This clone was found once. The gene calls are TRBV2 and TRBJ2-5, with TRBD1 matching 7 bases. Germline CDR1 and CDR2: SNHLY and FYNNEI. CDR3 length: 14 amino acids. The V and J ends lost 9 bases and 1 base, in that order; junction bases with no gene match: 8. The CDR3 DNA is TGTGCCAGTATTTGGGGACAGAGCCAAGAGACCCAGTACTTC. Translated: CASIWGQSQETQYF.

V and J are TRBV28 and TRBJ2-2, with 12 bases aligning to TRBD2. The CDR3 has 16 residues. Germline CDR1 reads MDHEN; CDR2 reads SYDVKM. V dropped 5 bases and J dropped 4; count of bases not matched to a gene: 5. The chain's CDR3 is CASSLPGLAGTGELFF. CDR3 nucleotide sequence: TGTGCCAGCAGTCTGCCGGGACTAGCGGGCACCGGGGAGCTGTTTTTT.

Comment on this clone: The same CDR3 arises from other DNA sequences in this sample as well. The chain uses TRBV4-1 and TRBJ2-7; 10 nucleotides align to TRBD2. CDR1 MGHRA and CDR2 YSYEKL come from the germline V gene. The V and J ends lost 1 base and 4 bases, in that order; junction bases with no gene match: 7. The CDR3 spans 16 residues. As DNA, the CDR3 is TGCGCCAGCAGCCAAGGCCGGGCTAGCGGGAGTTACGAGCAGTACTTC. Translation gives CASSQGRASGSYEQYF.

This clone has a handful of counts. The rearrangement uses TRBV20-1 and TRBJ1-1; possibly TRBD1 for D (5 bases). Between the trimmed V and J ends, which lost 5 bases and 8 bases, there was a span of 12 bases. From germline, CDR1 is DFQATT and CDR2 SNEGSKA (reference sequence). The length of the CDR3 is 11 residues. The CDR3 is CSAQGTSEAFF. The CDR3 DNA follows: TGCAGTGCTCAGGGAACGTCAGAAGCTTTCTTT.

V usage is TRBV11-2 and J usage is TRBJ2-1; 12 positions agree with TRBD2. Trimming removed 3 bases from V and 7 bases from J; junction bases left unmatched: 4. The CDR3 is 15 residues long. CDR1 SGHAT and CDR2 FQNNGV come from the germline V gene. CDR3 DNA sequence: TGTGCCAGCAGCTTTTTTACTAGCGGGAGGAATGAGCAGTTCTTC. Translation: CASSFFTSGRNEQFF.

The chain has TRBV5-1 and TRBJ2-1, with D possibly matching TRBD2 (5 bases). Trimming took off 2 bases at V and 4 bases at J, with 13 bases between the two ends. CDR1 and CDR2 (germline): SGHRS, YFSETQ. This CDR3 spans 15 amino acids. CDR3 amino acids: CASSFGLATYNEQFF. Written as DNA, the CDR3 is TGCGCCAGCAGCTTCGGGCTAGCTACGTACAATGAGCAGTTCTTC.